This T cell receptor (beta chain) was captured in a study of OX40 agonist ivuxolimab in advanced cancers. TCRdb keeps only in-frame clones here, not all; method: immunoSEQ multiplex PCR. The sample carries 77,000 or so clones, about 73% recorded once. CDR1 is LGHNA, CDR2 YSLEER, per germline. The germline V and J ends were trimmed by 0 bases and 2 bases, with 8 bases remaining between them. The CDR3 length is 15 residues. The sample was CD4+ or CD8+ T cells sorted from blood, taken in a trial of the OX40 agonist ivuxolimab. The J gene is TRBJ1-5, the V gene TRBV4-3; D may be TRBD1 (5 bases). This receptor was identified in an adult with an advanced solid tumor such as melanoma, head and neck, liver or kidney cancer. CDR3 nucleotides: TGCGCCAGCAGCCAAGATGGGGGTGGCAATCAGCCCCAGCATTTT. This sequence encodes CASSQDGGGNQPQHF.